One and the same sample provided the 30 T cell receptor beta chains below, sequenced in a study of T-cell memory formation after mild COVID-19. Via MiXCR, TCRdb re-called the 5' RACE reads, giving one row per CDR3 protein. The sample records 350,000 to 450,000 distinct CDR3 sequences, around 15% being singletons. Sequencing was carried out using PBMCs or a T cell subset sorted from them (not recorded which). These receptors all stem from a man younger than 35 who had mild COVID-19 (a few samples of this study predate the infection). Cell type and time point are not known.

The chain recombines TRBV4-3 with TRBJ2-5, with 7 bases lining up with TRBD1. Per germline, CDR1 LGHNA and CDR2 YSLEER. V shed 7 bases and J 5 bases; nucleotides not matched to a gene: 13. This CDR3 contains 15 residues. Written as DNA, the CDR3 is TGCGCCAGCACCCCTTCGACAGGGTGGAGGGAGACCCAGTACTTC. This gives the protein CASTPSTGWRETQYF.

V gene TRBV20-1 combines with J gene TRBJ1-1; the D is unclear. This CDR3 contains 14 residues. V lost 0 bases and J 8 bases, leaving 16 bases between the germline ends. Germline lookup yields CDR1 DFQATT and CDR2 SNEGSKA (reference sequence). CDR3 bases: TGCAGTGCTAGAGAGCGGCAGGATGGGAAAGAAGCTTTCTTT. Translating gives CSARERQDGKEAFF.

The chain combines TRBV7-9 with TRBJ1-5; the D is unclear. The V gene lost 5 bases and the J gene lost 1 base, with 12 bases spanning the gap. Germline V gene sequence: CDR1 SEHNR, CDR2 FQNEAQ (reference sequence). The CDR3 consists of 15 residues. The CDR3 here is CASSRVGLSNQPQHF. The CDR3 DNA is TGTGCCAGCAGCCGAGTCGGGTTGAGCAATCAGCCCCAGCATTTT.

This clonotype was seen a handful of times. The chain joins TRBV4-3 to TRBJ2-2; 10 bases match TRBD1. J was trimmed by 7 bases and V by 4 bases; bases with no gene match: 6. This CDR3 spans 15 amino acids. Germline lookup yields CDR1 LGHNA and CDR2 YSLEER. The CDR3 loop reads CASSPGTGAGGELFF. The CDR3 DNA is TGCGCCAGCAGCCCCGGGACAGGGGCGGGCGGGGAGCTGTTTTTT.

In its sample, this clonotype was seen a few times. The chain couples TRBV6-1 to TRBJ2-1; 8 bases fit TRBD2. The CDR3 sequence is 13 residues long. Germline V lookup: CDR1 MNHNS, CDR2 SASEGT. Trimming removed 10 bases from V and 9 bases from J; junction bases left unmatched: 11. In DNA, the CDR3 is TGTGCCACTCGCACCGGGACTAGTATTGAGCAGTTCTTC. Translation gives CATRTGTSIEQFF.

CDR3 in DNA: TGTGCCAGCAGTTATGAAGGGGCCCACTATGGCTACACCTTC. Its translation: CASSYEGAHYGYTF. The chain combines TRBV6-5 with TRBJ1-2, with a possible D match to TRBD1 (5 bases). The germline V gene encodes CDR1 MNHEY and CDR2 SVGAGI. Trimming left V 3 bases short and J 3 bases short, with 11 bases between. The CDR3 is 14 amino acids.

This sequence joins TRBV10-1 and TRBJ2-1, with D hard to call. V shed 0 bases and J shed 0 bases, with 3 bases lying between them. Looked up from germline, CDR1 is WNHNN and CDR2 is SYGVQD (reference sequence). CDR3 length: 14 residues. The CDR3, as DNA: TGCGCCAGCAGTGAGTCGAGCTCCTACAATGAGCAGTTCTTC. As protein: CASSESSSYNEQFF.

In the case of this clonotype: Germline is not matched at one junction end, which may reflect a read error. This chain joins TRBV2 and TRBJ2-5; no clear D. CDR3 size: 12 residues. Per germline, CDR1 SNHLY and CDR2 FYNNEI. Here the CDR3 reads CASSEVRKSVCF. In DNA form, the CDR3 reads TGTGCCAGCAGTGAAGTTCGGAAGTCCGTATGCTTC. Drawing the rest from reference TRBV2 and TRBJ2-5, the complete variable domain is EPEVTQTPSHQVTQMGQEVILRCVPISNHLYFYWYRQILGQKVEFLVSFYNNEISEKSEIFDDQFSVERPDGSNFTLKIRSTKLEDSAMYFCASSEVRKSVCFGPGTRLLVL.

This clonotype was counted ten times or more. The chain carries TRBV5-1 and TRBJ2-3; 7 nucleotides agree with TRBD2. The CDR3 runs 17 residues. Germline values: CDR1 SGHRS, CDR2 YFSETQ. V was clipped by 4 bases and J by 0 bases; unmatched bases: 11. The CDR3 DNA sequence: TGCGCCAGCAGCCCCGGGCAGCTAGCGGCTAGCACAGATACGCAGTATTTT. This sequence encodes CASSPGQLAASTDTQYF.

Here the CDR3 reads CASSSLLGGYPHEQYV. The CDR3 DNA sequence: TGTGCCAGCAGTTCCCTCCTGGGGGGTTATCCCCACGAGCAGTACGTC. The chain employs TRBV6-2 or TRBV6-3 and TRBJ2-7, with D tentatively TRBD2 (6 bases). CDR1 and CDR2 from the germline V gene are MNHEY and SVGEGT. V lost 4 bases, J lost 5 bases, and 21 bases lay in between. CDR3 length: 16 amino acids.

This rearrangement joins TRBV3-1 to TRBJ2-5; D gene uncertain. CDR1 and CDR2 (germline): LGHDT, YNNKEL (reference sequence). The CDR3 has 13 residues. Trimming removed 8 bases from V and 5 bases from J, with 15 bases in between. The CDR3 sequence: CASHSPITETQYF. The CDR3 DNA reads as TGTGCCAGCCACTCGCCGATAACCGAGACCCAGTACTTC.

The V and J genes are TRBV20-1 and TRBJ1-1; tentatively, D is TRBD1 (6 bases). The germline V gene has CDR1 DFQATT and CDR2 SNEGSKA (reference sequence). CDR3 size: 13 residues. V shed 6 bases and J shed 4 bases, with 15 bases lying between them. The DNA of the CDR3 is TGCAGTGCCTCAAGAAGGGGGAGCACTGAAGCTTTCTTT. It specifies CSASRRGSTEAFF.

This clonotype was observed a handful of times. As DNA, the CDR3 is TGTGCCAGCACCGGGGGGGTCGAGCAGTACTTC. Its protein is CASTGGVEQYF. The V gene is TRBV25-1, the J gene TRBJ2-7; 8 nucleotides agree with TRBD2. The germline V gene encodes CDR1 MGHDK and CDR2 SYGVNS. The CDR3 is 11 amino acids. V shed 7 bases and J 6 bases; nucleotides not matched to a gene: 2.

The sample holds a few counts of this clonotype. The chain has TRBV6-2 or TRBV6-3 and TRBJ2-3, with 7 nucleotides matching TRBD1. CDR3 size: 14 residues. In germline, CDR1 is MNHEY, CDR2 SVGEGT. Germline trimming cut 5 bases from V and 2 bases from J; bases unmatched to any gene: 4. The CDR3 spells CASSRQGVTDTQYF. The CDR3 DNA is TGTGCCAGCAGTCGGCAGGGGGTCACAGATACGCAGTATTTT.

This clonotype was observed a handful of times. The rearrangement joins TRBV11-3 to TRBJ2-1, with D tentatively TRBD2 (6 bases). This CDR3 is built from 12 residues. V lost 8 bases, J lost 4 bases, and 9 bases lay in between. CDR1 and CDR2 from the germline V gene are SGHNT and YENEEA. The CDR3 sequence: CASSGTYNEQFF. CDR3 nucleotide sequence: TGTGCCAGCTCCGGGACTTACAATGAGCAGTTCTTC.

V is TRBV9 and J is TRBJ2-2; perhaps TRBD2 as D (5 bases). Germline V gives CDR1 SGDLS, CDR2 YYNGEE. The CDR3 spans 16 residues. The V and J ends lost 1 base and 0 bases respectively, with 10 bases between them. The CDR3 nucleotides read TGTGCCAGCAGCGTAAGGGAGCGGCCGAACACCGGGGAGCTGTTTTTT. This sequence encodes CASSVRERPNTGELFF.

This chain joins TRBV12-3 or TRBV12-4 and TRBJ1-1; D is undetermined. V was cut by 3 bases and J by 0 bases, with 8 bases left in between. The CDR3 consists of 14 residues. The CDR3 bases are TGTGCCAGCAGTTTCTTCTTCATGAACACTGAAGCTTTCTTT. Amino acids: CASSFFFMNTEAFF.

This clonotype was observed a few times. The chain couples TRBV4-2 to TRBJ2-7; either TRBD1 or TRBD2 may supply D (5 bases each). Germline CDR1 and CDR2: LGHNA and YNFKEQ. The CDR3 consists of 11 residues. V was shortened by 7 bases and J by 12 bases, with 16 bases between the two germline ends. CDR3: CASTRDPPRYV. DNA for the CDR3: TGTGCCAGCACCCGGGACCCTCCTCGGTACGTC.

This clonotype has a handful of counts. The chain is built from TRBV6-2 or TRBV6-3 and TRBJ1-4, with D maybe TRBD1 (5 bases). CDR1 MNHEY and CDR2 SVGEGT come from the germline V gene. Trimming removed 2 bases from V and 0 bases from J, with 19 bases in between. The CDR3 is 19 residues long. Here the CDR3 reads CASSYEGTAGASTNEKLFF. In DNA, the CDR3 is TGTGCCAGCAGTTACGAGGGGACGGCAGGCGCCTCAACTAATGAAAAACTGTTTTTT.

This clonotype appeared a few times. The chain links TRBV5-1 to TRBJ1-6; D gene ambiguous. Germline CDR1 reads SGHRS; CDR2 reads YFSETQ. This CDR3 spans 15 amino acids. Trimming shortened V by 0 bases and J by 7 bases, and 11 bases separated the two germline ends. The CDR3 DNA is TGCGCCAGCAGCTTGGAACCGGGCCCGAATTCACCCCTCCACTTT. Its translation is CASSLEPGPNSPLHF.

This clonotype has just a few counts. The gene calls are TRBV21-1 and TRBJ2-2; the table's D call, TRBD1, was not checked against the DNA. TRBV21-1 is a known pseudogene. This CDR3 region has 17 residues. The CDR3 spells CASPPAGGEANTGELFF. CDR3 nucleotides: TGTGCCAGCCCCCCGGCAGGGGGCGAAGCGAACACCGGGGAGCTGTTTTTT.

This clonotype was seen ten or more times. In DNA form, the CDR3 reads TGTGCCAGCAGTACCGGGACAGGGGTCAATCAGCCCCAGCATTTT. Translation: CASSTGTGVNQPQHF. J is TRBJ1-5 and V is TRBV5-4; 10 bases agree with TRBD1. The CDR3 spans 15 residues. V was clipped by 5 bases and J by 3 bases; unmatched bases: 5. Germline V CDR1 and CDR2: SGHNT, YYREEE (reference sequence).

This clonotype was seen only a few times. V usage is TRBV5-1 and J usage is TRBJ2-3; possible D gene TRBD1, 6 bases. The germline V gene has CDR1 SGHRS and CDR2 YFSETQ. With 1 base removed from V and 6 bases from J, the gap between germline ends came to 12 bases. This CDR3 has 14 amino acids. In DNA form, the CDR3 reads TGCGCCAGCAGCTTGTCAGGGGCATCGGATACGCAGTATTTT. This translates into CASSLSGASDTQYF.

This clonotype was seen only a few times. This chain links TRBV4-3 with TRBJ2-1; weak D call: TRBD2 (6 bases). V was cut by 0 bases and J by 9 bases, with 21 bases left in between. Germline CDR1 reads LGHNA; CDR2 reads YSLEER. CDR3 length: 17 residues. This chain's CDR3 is CASSQDNGTSQAAEQFF. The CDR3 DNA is TGCGCCAGCAGCCAAGATAACGGCACTAGCCAGGCTGCTGAGCAGTTCTTC.

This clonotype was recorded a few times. As DNA, the CDR3 is TGTGCCAGCGGGTTATGGGACAGATCCACAGATACGCAGTATTTT. Its protein product is CASGLWDRSTDTQYF. The chain is built from TRBV12-3 or TRBV12-4 and TRBJ2-3; 7 bases match TRBD1. This CDR3 is built from 15 residues. Losses at the gene ends were 8 bases for V and 2 bases for J; bases not matched to a gene: 10.

CDR3 loop: CASSLPGNSGANVLTF. The CDR3 region has the DNA TGTGCCAGCAGCTTACCCGGCAACTCTGGGGCCAACGTCCTGACTTTC. The chain carries TRBV7-8 and TRBJ2-6; D is ambiguous. Trimming pared 2 bases from V and 0 bases from J, leaving 8 bases between. This CDR3 spans 16 amino acids. The germline V gene encodes CDR1 SGHVS and CDR2 FQNEAQ. The complete variable domain, with remaining parts taken from reference TRBV7-8 and TRBJ2-6, reads GAGVSQSPRYKVAKRGQDVALRCDPISGHVSLFWYQQALGQGPEFLTYFQNEAQLDKSGLPSDRFFAERPEGSVSTLKIQRTQQEDSAVYLCASSLPGNSGANVLTFGAGSRLTVL.

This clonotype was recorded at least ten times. CDR3 DNA sequence: TGTGCCAGCAGCGCTGACGGGGATGAGCAGTTCTTC. Translation: CASSADGDEQFF. The genes are TRBV9 and TRBJ2-1; D perhaps matches TRBD2 (5 bases). Trimming took 3 bases from V and 8 from J, leaving 9 bases between them. Looked up from germline, CDR1 is SGDLS and CDR2 is YYNGEE. This CDR3 region has 12 residues.

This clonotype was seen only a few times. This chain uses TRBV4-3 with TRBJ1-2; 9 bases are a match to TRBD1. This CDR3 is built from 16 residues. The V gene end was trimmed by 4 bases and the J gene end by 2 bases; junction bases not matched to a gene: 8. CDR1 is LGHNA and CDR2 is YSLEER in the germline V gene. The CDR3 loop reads CASSPGTGIQNYGYTF. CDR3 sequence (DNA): TGCGCCAGCAGCCCTGGGACAGGGATACAGAACTATGGCTACACCTTC.

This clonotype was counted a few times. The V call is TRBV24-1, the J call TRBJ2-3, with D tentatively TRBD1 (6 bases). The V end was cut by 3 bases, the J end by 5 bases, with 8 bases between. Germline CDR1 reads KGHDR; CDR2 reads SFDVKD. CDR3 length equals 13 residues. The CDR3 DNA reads TGTGCCACCAGTGATATGGGACAAGATACGCAGTATTTT. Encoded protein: CATSDMGQDTQYF.

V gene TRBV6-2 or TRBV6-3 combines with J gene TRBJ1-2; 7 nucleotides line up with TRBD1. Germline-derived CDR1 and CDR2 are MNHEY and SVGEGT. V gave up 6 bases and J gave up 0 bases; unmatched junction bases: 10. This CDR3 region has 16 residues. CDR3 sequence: CASSIQGIGPNYGYTF. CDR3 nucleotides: TGTGCCAGCAGCATACAGGGGATTGGGCCTAACTATGGCTACACCTTC.